The rows below give T cell receptor beta chains drawn from one sample of a study of chemoradiotherapy in HPV16-positive cancers. The table came from immunoSEQ multiplex PCR; TCRdb's copy has only in-frame clones and leaves some out. The table includes approximately 11,000 clones, about nine tenths detected once. Sequenced here: blood, sampled from a patient who underwent chemoradiotherapy. These receptors all stem from a human donor with HPV-associated anogenital cancer. Each CDR3 is given with its conserved first and last residue. The order of the fields is V gene, J gene, D gene, clone size, CDR3 protein, CDR3 DNA. The D gene is left open where the match is weak. A clone size is listed for some rows: how often the clone was seen (once, few, many), or a class if it is expanded.

TRBV4-2,TRBJ1-4,TRBD1,-,CASSPGQDNEKLFF,TGTGCCAGCAGCCCCGGACAGGATAATGAAAAACTGTTTTTT
TRBV9,TRBJ2-2,-,-,CASSVHQQGWVTGELFF,TGTGCCAGCAGCGTACATCAACAGGGATGGGTCACCGGGGAGCTGTTTTTT
TRBV5-4,TRBJ2-6,-,once,CASTLSGANVLTF,TGTGCCAGCACCCTATCTGGGGCCAACGTCCTGACTTTC
TRBV7-9,TRBJ1-1,-,few,CASSLQTEAFF,TGTGCCAGCAGCCTTCAAACTGAAGCTTTCTTT
TRBV19,TRBJ2-1,TRBD2,-,CASSITSSGGAYEQFF,TGTGCCAGTAGTATCACTTCTAGCGGGGGGGCCTATGAGCAGTTCTTC
TRBV5-1,TRBJ2-7,TRBD2,-,CASSFTAGDSYEQYF,TGCGCCAGCAGCTTTACGGCGGGGGATTCCTACGAGCAGTACTTC
TRBV6-1,TRBJ2-4,-,-,CASSEIGEGAKNIQYF,TGTGCCAGCAGTGAAATTGGAGAGGGGGCCAAAAACATTCAGTACTTC
TRBV11-2,TRBJ2-2,-,-,CASSFMTGGWNTGELFF,TGTGCCAGCAGCTTTATGACGGGGGGCTGGAACACCGGGGAGCTGTTTTTT
TRBV7-8,TRBJ2-3,-,-,CASSLDGGTDTQYF,TGTGCCAGCAGCTTAGATGGGGGGACAGATACGCAGTATTTT
TRBV5-4,TRBJ2-7,TRBD2,-,CASSPTSGASYEQYF,TGTGCCAGCAGCCCGACTAGCGGGGCCTCCTACGAGCAGTACTTC
TRBV2,TRBJ2-1,TRBD2,-,CASRNLAGGHNEQFF,TGTGCCAGCAGAAATCTAGCGGGGGGTCACAATGAGCAGTTCTTC
TRBV5-4,TRBJ2-5,TRBD2,-,CASSLGVAGGWETQYF,TGTGCCAGCAGCTTGGGGGTTGCGGGGGGCTGGGAGACCCAGTACTTC
TRBV2,TRBJ2-7,-,-,CASNNQGILYEQYF,TGTGCCAGCAATAATCAGGGGATTCTCTACGAGCAGTACTTC
TRBV13,TRBJ2-7,-,-,CASSLVTARHEQYF,TGTGCTAGCAGCTTAGTGACAGCCAGGCACGAGCAGTACTTC
TRBV29-1,TRBJ2-1,-,-,CSVELYYRDLNEQFF,TGCAGCGTTGAATTATACTACAGGGACCTTAATGAGCAGTTCTTC
TRBV4-2,TRBJ2-1,TRBD2,-,CASSQASGGVDEQFF,TGTGCCAGCAGCCAAGCTAGCGGGGGGGTCGATGAGCAGTTCTTC
TRBV30,TRBJ1-1,TRBD1,-,CATDRGLIMNTEAFF,TGTGCCACGGACAGGGGGCTAATTATGAACACTGAAGCTTTCTTT
TRBV5-1,TRBJ1-6,-,-,CASSLGRGGINSPLHF,TGCGCCAGCAGCTTAGGGAGGGGAGGTATCAATTCACCCCTCCACTTT
TRBV5-1,TRBJ1-6,-,-,CASSLGQAASPLHF,TGCGCCAGCAGCTTGGGACAGGCGGCTTCACCCCTCCACTTT
TRBV19,TRBJ2-7,TRBD2,-,CASSGSGTSYEQYF,TGTGCCAGTAGTGGCTCCGGGACTAGCTACGAGCAGTACTTC
TRBV30,TRBJ1-2,TRBD1,-,CATGDNYGYTF,TGTGCCACAGGGGACAACTATGGCTACACCTTC
TRBV5-1,TRBJ2-3,-,-,CASSLVAYSNTQYF,TGCGCCAGCAGCTTGGTCGCCTATTCCAATACGCAGTATTTT
TRBV7-9,TRBJ1-4,-,once,CASSLDVGTNEKLFF,TGCGCCAGCAGCCTCGACGTGGGTACTAATGAAAAACTGTTTTTT
TRBV7-9,TRBJ2-7,TRBD1,-,CASTRQGAYEQYF,TGTGCCAGCACCCGACAGGGCGCCTACGAGCAGTACTTC
TRBV5-8,TRBJ2-2,-,-,CASSQLVTGELFF,TGTGCCAGCAGCCAACTAGTCACCGGGGAGCTGTTTTTT
TRBV5-1,TRBJ2-5,-,-,CASSFTIQETQYF,TGCGCCAGCAGCTTTACTATTCAAGAGACCCAGTACTTC
TRBV18,TRBJ2-7,TRBD1,-,CASSPSQGARGEQYF,TGTGCCAGCTCACCTTCTCAGGGGGCGAGGGGCGAGCAGTACTTC
TRBV7-9,TRBJ2-1,-,once,CASSRGLWKFF,TGTGCCAGCAGCAGGGGACTGTGGAAGTTCTTC
TRBV20-1,TRBJ2-7,-,-,CAKEGNYEQYF,TGCGCAAAGGAGGGGAACTACGAGCAGTACTTC
TRBV5-1,TRBJ2-3,-,-,CASSAVPDTQYF,TGCGCCAGCAGCGCGGTACCAGATACGCAGTATTTT
TRBV21-1,TRBJ2-7,-,-,CASSKSPPLDSYEQYF,TGTGCCAGCAGCAAATCCCCGCCTTTGGACTCCTACGAGCAGTACTTC
TRBV19,TRBJ2-5,-,-,CASSPPQGEETQYF,TGTGCCAGTAGTCCCCCTCAGGGAGAAGAGACCCAGTACTTC
TRBV4-1,TRBJ2-3,TRBD1,-,CASSQGWAKGATDTQYF,TGCGCCAGCAGCCAAGGATGGGCCAAGGGGGCCACAGATACGCAGTATTTT
TRBV7-2,TRBJ2-3,TRBD2,-,CASSLAPGTTGDTQYF,TGTGCCAGCAGCTTGGCTCCCGGGACTACGGGGGATACGCAGTATTTT
TRBV6-5,TRBJ1-2,-,few,CASMGNAPDGYTF,TGTGCCAGCATGGGCAACGCCCCGGATGGCTACACCTTC
TRBV5-1,TRBJ1-6,TRBD1,-,CASSLGQGFSPLHF,TGCGCCAGCAGCCTTGGACAGGGATTTTCACCCCTCCACTTT
TRBV10-1,TRBJ2-2,-,-,CASLDGELFF,TGCGCCAGCCTGGACGGGGAGCTGTTTTTT
TRBV9,TRBJ2-1,-,-,CASSVDTASYNEQFF,TGTGCCAGCAGCGTAGACACAGCATCCTACAATGAGCAGTTCTTC
TRBV29-1,TRBJ1-5,-,-,CSVGDNNQPQHF,TGCAGCGTTGGGGACAACAATCAGCCCCAGCATTTT
TRBV11-2,TRBJ1-4,-,once,CASSLFPWEMEEKLFF,TGTGCCAGCAGCTTATTCCCCTGGGAGATGGAAGAAAAACTGTTTTTT
TRBV30,TRBJ1-1,-,-,CAWGQTYEAFF,TGTGCCTGGGGACAGACCTATGAAGCTTTCTTT
TRBV7-2,TRBJ2-1,-,-,CASSLRLDRGEQFF,TGTGCCAGCAGCCTCCGGCTGGATCGGGGGGAGCAGTTCTTC
TRBV29-1,TRBJ2-1,TRBD1,-,CSPRGQGGEQFF,TGCAGCCCCAGAGGACAGGGCGGTGAGCAGTTCTTC
TRBV7-9,TRBJ1-4,-,-,CASRPQTGTNEKLFF,TGTGCCAGCAGGCCCCAAACCGGGACTAATGAAAAACTGTTTTTT
TRBV5-1,TRBJ2-7,-,-,CASSFSPRQDAGEQYF,TGCGCCAGCAGCTTCAGTCCAAGGCAGGACGCGGGAGAGCAGTACTTC
TRBV4-1,TRBJ2-5,-,-,CASSQAVGTSLVETQYF,TGCGCCAGCAGCCAAGCTGTAGGAACTAGCCTAGTAGAGACCCAGTACTTC
TRBV7-6,TRBJ2-7,TRBD2,-,CASSLTLAGETYEQYF,TGTGCCAGCAGCTTAACCCTAGCGGGGGAAACCTACGAGCAGTACTTC
TRBV7-2,TRBJ2-5,-,few,CASSHLPAQETQYF,TGTGCCAGCAGCCACCTACCCGCCCAAGAGACCCAGTACTTC
TRBV11-2,TRBJ2-2,TRBD1,once,CASVTGGADTGELFF,TGTGCCAGCGTTACAGGGGGCGCCGACACCGGGGAGCTGTTTTTT